One and the same sample provided the 13 T cell receptor beta chains below, sequenced in a study of T cell responses to AZD1222 COVID-19 vaccine. The repertoire was sequenced with immunoSEQ multiplex PCR; TCRdb's copy has only in-frame clones and lacks some. The sample lists approximately 100,000 clones; roughly 92% were seen once. The specimen was peripheral blood, collected on day 0 of AZD1222 vaccination. These receptors were taken from an adult in good health.

This chain joins TRBV15 and TRBJ1-6; 9 nucleotides agree with TRBD1. V shed 5 bases, J shed 2 bases, and the junction held 13 bases outside the gene matches. Per germline, CDR1 LNHNV and CDR2 YYDKDF (reference sequence). CDR3 length equals 19 residues. In DNA form, the CDR3 reads TGTGCCACCAGCGAGGGACAGGGAAAAAGTGGGGCCTATAATTCACCCCTCCACTTT. Its translation is CATSEGQGKSGAYNSPLHF.

The table lists this clone with a count of one. In DNA, the CDR3 is TGCGCCAGCAGCATTGACGGCTCCCTTAACTATGGCTACACCTTC. Protein sequence: CASSIDGSLNYGYTF. This chain uses TRBV5-1 with TRBJ1-2; D unresolved. The CDR3 length is 15 residues. Germline V gene data show CDR1 as SGHRS and CDR2 as YFSETQ. The germline V and J ends were trimmed by 4 bases and 1 base, with 14 bases remaining between them.

The chain couples TRBV7-9 to TRBJ1-2; a possible D gene is TRBD1 (5 bases). CDR3 size: 18 residues. The germline V and J ends were trimmed by 6 bases and 0 bases, with 23 bases remaining between them. Germline CDR1 reads SEHNR; CDR2 reads FQNEAQ (reference sequence). The DNA of the CDR3 is TGTGCCAGCAGTCCAGGGCAGGGCGGAATAGGGGCTAACTATGGCTACACCTTC. As protein: CASSPGQGGIGANYGYTF. Full variable domain (rest looked up from reference TRBV7-9 and TRBJ1-2): DTGVSQNPRHKITKRGQNVTFRCDPISEHNRLYWYRQTLGQGPEFLTYFQNEAQLEKSRLLSDRFSAERPKGSFSTLEIQRTEQGDSAMYLCASSPGQGGIGANYGYTFGSGTRLTVV.

The V gene is TRBV6-5, the J gene TRBJ2-2; 12 nucleotides match TRBD1. CDR3 size: 15 residues. The germline CDR1 and CDR2 sequences are MNHEY and SVGAGI. J was trimmed by 4 bases and V by 7 bases; bases with no gene match: 4. The DNA for the CDR3 is TGTGCCAGCAAAGAGGGACAGGGGGCCACCGGGGAGCTGTTTTTT. Residues: CASKEGQGATGELFF.

The chain links TRBV5-4 to TRBJ1-4, with D perhaps matching TRBD1 (6 bases). The CDR3 loop spans 17 amino acids. The V end lost 4 bases, the J end lost 3 bases, and 19 bases lay between the germline ends. Germline V lookup: CDR1 SGHNT, CDR2 YYREEE (reference sequence). CDR3 DNA sequence: TGTGCCAGCAGCCCCGATGGGGGGCGCGGGTCTAATGAAAAACTGTTTTTT. Protein sequence: CASSPDGGRGSNEKLFF.

This chain connects TRBV4-3 to TRBJ1-1; D possibly corresponds to TRBD1 (5 bases). Germline CDR1 and CDR2: LGHNA and YSLEER. The CDR3 runs to 14 residues. V lost 5 bases to trimming and J lost 4 bases, with 14 bases between them. This chain's CDR3 is CASSEDTLGTEAFF. CDR3 DNA sequence: TGCGCCAGCAGCGAGGACACCTTGGGCACTGAAGCTTTCTTT.

This clone was seen just once. The chain is built from TRBV25-1 and TRBJ1-4, with 8 bases matching TRBD1. With 5 bases clipped from V and 5 bases from J, the junction kept 7 bases outside the gene matches. Per the germline V gene, CDR1 is MGHDK and CDR2 is SYGVNS. This CDR3 comprises 15 residues. CDR3 loop: CASSRVRTGNEKLFF. DNA for the CDR3: TGTGCCAGCAGTAGAGTGCGGACAGGGAATGAAAAACTGTTTTTT.

This clone was counted a single time. This CDR3 is also generated by other DNA sequences in the sample. The chain employs TRBV4-1 and TRBJ1-1; D is ambiguous. This CDR3 has 14 residues. Looked up from germline, CDR1 is MGHRA and CDR2 is YSYEKL. Deletions cut 1 base from V and 2 bases from J, with 8 bases between. The CDR3: CASSQVGGNTEAFF. CDR3 DNA sequence: TGCGCCAGCAGCCAAGTTGGAGGAAACACTGAAGCTTTCTTT.

CDR3 bases: TGTGCCAGTAGTAAAGGGGGGACAGGAGAGAACTATGGCTACACCTTC. It translates to CASSKGGTGENYGYTF. The V gene is TRBV19, the J gene TRBJ1-2; 8 positions agree with TRBD1. Germline-derived CDR1 and CDR2 are LNHDA and SQIVND (reference sequence). This CDR3 has 16 residues. V lost 4 bases, J lost 2 bases, and 9 bases stayed unmatched.

This chain connects TRBV6-6 to TRBJ2-7, with D perhaps TRBD1 or TRBD2 (6 bases each). V lost 7 bases to trimming and J lost 7 bases, with 14 bases between them. The germline V gene encodes CDR1 MNHNY and CDR2 SVGAGI (reference sequence). CDR3 size: 12 residues. The CDR3 DNA sequence: TGTGCCAGCACCGGCCGGGGGCGAGAGCAGTACTTC. The encoded protein is CASTGRGREQYF.

The rearrangement uses TRBV11-2 and TRBJ2-5; TRBD2 matches 8 bases. The CDR3 loop spans 16 amino acids. V lost 6 bases and J lost 1; bases outside the gene matches: 10. Germline CDR1 is SGHAT and CDR2 is FQNNGV. The CDR3, as DNA: TGTGCCAGCAGGGTGGCGGGGGGCCCTCCCCAAGAGACCCAGTACTTC. Its protein is CASRVAGGPPQETQYF.

This rearrangement joins TRBV7-9 to TRBJ1-1; D gene ambiguous. Germline-derived CDR1 and CDR2 are SEHNR and FQNEAQ (reference sequence). The CDR3 contains 10 residues. V was cut by 1 base and J by 7 bases, with 1 base left in between. The chain's CDR3 is CASSLVEAFF. CDR3 sequence (DNA): TGTGCCAGCAGCTTAGTTGAAGCTTTCTTT.

The CDR3 loop is CACYPGIDFGNTIYF. For the CDR3, the DNA is TGTGCCTGCTATCCCGGGATCGATTTTGGAAACACCATATATTTT. This chain connects TRBV6-5 to TRBJ1-3; D remains unclear. The CDR3 totals 15 residues. Trimming removed 11 bases from V and 3 bases from J, with 20 bases in between. CDR1 is MNHEY, CDR2 SVGAGI, per germline.